The rows below give T cell receptor beta chains drawn from one sample of a study of T cell responses to AZD1222 COVID-19 vaccine. The assay was immunoSEQ multiplex PCR, and TCRdb's table has in-frame clones only and misses some. The sample holds approximately 140,000 clones, roughly 94% seen once. Sequences were derived from peripheral blood, sampled on day 0 of AZD1222 vaccination. The source of these receptors is an adult in good health. The CDR3 runs from the conserved cysteine through the conserved F or W. The order of the fields is V gene, D gene, clone size, J gene, CDR3 DNA, CDR3 protein. The D gene is left open where the match is weak. Clone size appears in some rows only: once, few, many, or a class for an expanded clone.

TRBV18,NA,NA,TRBJ2-2,TGTGCCAGCTCACCGTTTATCGGGGAGCTGTTTTTT,CASSPFIGELFF
TRBV11-2,NA,NA,TRBJ2-5,TGTGCCAGCAGCTTAGGGACACAAGAGACCCAGTACTTC,CASSLGTQETQYF
TRBV9,NA,NA,TRBJ1-5,TGTGCCAGCAGCGTTGGGCCTTATAGCAATCAGCCCCAGCATTTT,CASSVGPYSNQPQHF
TRBV25-1,NA,NA,TRBJ2-1,TGTGCCAGCAGTGAAGGGTTTTACAATGAGCAGTTCTTC,CASSEGFYNEQFF
TRBV5-6,NA,NA,TRBJ1-4,TGTGCCAGCAGCTTAGGACTGACATTTGCAACTAATGAAAAACTGTTTTTT,CASSLGLTFATNEKLFF
TRBV6-5,NA,NA,TRBJ1-1,TGTGCCAGCAGCCCCCTGACAGTGGGGACTGAAGCTTTCTTT,CASSPLTVGTEAFF
TRBV5-1,TRBD2,NA,TRBJ2-3,TGCGCCAGCAGCTTCACTAGCGGGGGGGCAGCGGATACGCAGTATTTT,CASSFTSGGAADTQYF
TRBV7-2,TRBD1,NA,TRBJ1-2,TGTGCCAGCAGCTTGGGGACAGTTTACTATGGCTACACCTTC,CASSLGTVYYGYTF
TRBV19,NA,NA,TRBJ1-2,TGTGCCAGTAGTCACACGGAGCAGGGGAGGAGTCCCGGCTACACCTTC,CASSHTEQGRSPGYTF
TRBV11-2,TRBD1,NA,TRBJ1-2,TGTGCCAGCAGCTCCAACAGGGGGCCCTATGGCTACACCTTC,CASSSNRGPYGYTF
TRBV2,NA,NA,TRBJ1-5,TGTGCCAGCAGTGTTCGCGGGCCGTCCCTCGGGCAGGATGTATCCAGCAATCAGCCCCAGCATTTT,CASSVRGPSLGQDVSSNQPQHF
TRBV13,NA,NA,TRBJ1-3,TGTGCCAGCAGCTTAGGGTCCTGGGATGGGACCTCTGGAAACACCATATATTTT,CASSLGSWDGTSGNTIYF
TRBV12-5,TRBD1,NA,TRBJ1-1,TGTGCTAGTGGTCGCCTACCACCGGGACAGGTTTCCAACACTGAAGCTTTCTTT,CASGRLPPGQVSNTEAFF
TRBV19,NA,NA,TRBJ2-1,TGTGCCAGTAGTCCTGACTCGCAAAATCCGCAGTTCTTC,CASSPDSQNPQFF
TRBV18,NA,NA,TRBJ1-1,TGTGCCAGCTCACCGGTCACGGGTGAAGCTTTCTTT,CASSPVTGEAFF
TRBV7-9,NA,NA,TRBJ2-1,TGTGCCAGCAGCCGACCTGATGTCGCGGGATACAATGAGCAGTTCTTC,CASSRPDVAGYNEQFF
TRBV7-9,TRBD2,NA,TRBJ2-1,TGTGCCAGCAGCTTAGGGAGACTAGCGGGGGTTTTCTCCTACAATGAGCAGTTCTTC,CASSLGRLAGVFSYNEQFF
TRBV6-1,NA,few,TRBJ2-2,TGTGCCAGCAGTGAATCAGGCCGGGTAACCGGGGAGCTGTTTTTT,CASSESGRVTGELFF
TRBV27,NA,NA,TRBJ2-1,TGTGCCAGCAGCCGCCAGGGCAGGGATGCCGATGAGCAGTTCTTC,CASSRQGRDADEQFF
TRBV27,NA,NA,TRBJ2-1,TGTGCCAGCAGTTTAGGCAGACACTCCTACAATGAGCAGTTCTTC,CASSLGRHSYNEQFF
TRBV5-8,NA,NA,TRBJ2-5,TGTGCCAGCAGCTTGGCACCGGGGGGCCTACAAGAGACCCAGTACTTC,CASSLAPGGLQETQYF
TRBV27,NA,NA,TRBJ2-1,TGTGCCAGCAGTTTAGAACAGTACAATGAGCAGTTCTTC,CASSLEQYNEQFF
TRBV6-4,TRBD1,NA,TRBJ2-3,TGTGCCAGCAGGTTCGACAGGGGTTTCACAGATACGCAGTATTTT,CASRFDRGFTDTQYF
TRBV5-1,TRBD2,NA,TRBJ2-1,TGCGCCAGCAGCCTTTTGCTAGTACCTAGCGGGTCGCACAATGAGCAGTTCTTC,CASSLLLVPSGSHNEQFF
TRBV30,TRBD1,NA,TRBJ1-3,TGTGCCTGGAGTGTAAGGGGGCGAGTAAACACCATATATTTT,CAWSVRGRVNTIYF
TRBV28,TRBD1,NA,TRBJ1-2,TGTGCCAGCAGTTTACAGGGGGCCGCAGGTGGCTACACCTTC,CASSLQGAAGGYTF
TRBV7-9,NA,NA,TRBJ2-2,TGTGCCAGCAGCCCGCTAAGTGCAGTGGGGGTGGAGACCGGGGAGCTGTTTTTT,CASSPLSAVGVETGELFF
TRBV7-3,NA,NA,TRBJ1-1,TGTGCCAGCAGCTTACAGGGCGGCACTGAAGCTTTCTTT,CASSLQGGTEAFF
TRBV5-6,NA,NA,TRBJ1-2,TGTGCCAGCAGCTTTAATGGGGGGCTGGGCTATGGCTACACCTTC,CASSFNGGLGYGYTF
TRBV9,NA,NA,TRBJ2-5,TGTGCCAGCAGCGCGACAGCGGAGACCCAGTACTTC,CASSATAETQYF
TRBV9,NA,once,TRBJ1-1,TGTGCCAGCAGCCCCCGGGGGGGGTACCCCACTGAAGCTTTCTTT,CASSPRGGYPTEAFF
TRBV5-1,NA,once,TRBJ2-3,TGCGCCAGCAGCTTGACTGTCAATCAGGCAGATACGCAGTATTTT,CASSLTVNQADTQYF
TRBV4-1,NA,once,TRBJ2-3,TGCGCCAGCAGCCAAGGGATTACAGATACGCAGTATTTT,CASSQGITDTQYF
TRBV3-1/TRBV3-2,NA,NA,TRBJ1-1,TGTGCCAGCAGCCAACGGGGCAGCACTGAAGCTTTCTTT,CASSQRGSTEAFF
TRBV18,TRBD2,NA,TRBJ2-3,TGTGCCAGCTCAAGGACTAGCGGGATAAATACGCAGTATTTT,CASSRTSGINTQYF
TRBV7-2,TRBD2,NA,TRBJ2-1,TGTGCCAGCAGCCCCGTGCGGGAGGGTCTATCCTACAATGAGCAGTTCTTC,CASSPVREGLSYNEQFF
TRBV11-2,NA,once,TRBJ2-3,TGTGCCAGCAGCGTCGGGACTTCTCATTTGGATACGCAGTATTTT,CASSVGTSHLDTQYF
TRBV9,NA,once,TRBJ1-1,TGTGCCAGCAGCGTAACGGGTTCTGAAGCTTTCTTT,CASSVTGSEAFF
TRBV15,NA,NA,TRBJ1-4,TGTGCCACCCAGGGACGCCTGGTGCTCAATGAAAAACTGTTTTTT,CATQGRLVLNEKLFF
TRBV19,TRBD1,NA,TRBJ1-4,TGTGCCAGTAGTGACAGGGCAACTAATGAAAAACTGTTTTTT,CASSDRATNEKLFF
TRBV3-1/TRBV3-2,TRBD1,NA,TRBJ1-2,TGTGCCAGCAAGTTAACAGGGGGCAGTGGCTACACCTTC,CASKLTGGSGYTF
TRBV7-2,NA,NA,TRBJ2-5,TGTGCCAGCAGCTTAGGTCAGGGAGAGACCCAGTACTTC,CASSLGQGETQYF
TRBV20-1,NA,few,TRBJ1-2,TGCAGTGCTAGTGGTTGGGGTAGCTATGGCTACACCTTC,CSASGWGSYGYTF
TRBV6-5,NA,NA,TRBJ1-1,TGTGCCAGCAGTTTGCAAGGGAACACTGAAGCTTTCTTT,CASSLQGNTEAFF
TRBV27,NA,NA,TRBJ2-5,TGTGCCAGCAGTTTATCCCTGGAGTTCCCCCCTCTCCAAGAGACCCAGTACTTC,CASSLSLEFPPLQETQYF
TRBV2,NA,NA,TRBJ1-4,TGTGCCAGCAGACTGGACCCAACTAATGAAAAACTGTTTTTT,CASRLDPTNEKLFF
TRBV14,TRBD2,NA,TRBJ2-3,TGTGCCAGCAGCCATATAGCGGGTAGCACAGATACGCAGTATTTT,CASSHIAGSTDTQYF
TRBV12-5,NA,few,TRBJ1-2,TGTGCTAGTGGTTTGTTATTTTATGGCTACACCTTC,CASGLLFYGYTF
TRBV7-8,NA,once,TRBJ1-2,TGTGCCAGCAGCTTAGCCGGGGCTTTCAATGGCTACACCTTC,CASSLAGAFNGYTF
TRBV9,NA,NA,TRBJ1-3,TGTGCCAGCAGCGTAGGAAATGGAAACACCATATATTTT,CASSVGNGNTIYF
TRBV5-3,TRBD2,NA,TRBJ2-2,TGTGCCAGACCCGCTCTACGGGAGGGCCTCTACACCGGGGAGCTGTTTTTT,CARPALREGLYTGELFF
TRBV29-1,NA,NA,TRBJ1-1,TGCAGCTCCCGGGGGGGAGCTGAAGCTTTCTTT,CSSRGGAEAFF
TRBV2,NA,NA,TRBJ2-6,TGTGCCAGGGGCCAAGCTCCTGGGGCCAACGTCCTGACTTTC,CARGQAPGANVLTF
TRBV4-1,NA,NA,TRBJ2-5,TGCGCCAGCAGCCAAGGTCGGTTCATGAACCAAGAGACCCAGTACTTC,CASSQGRFMNQETQYF
TRBV24-1,NA,NA,TRBJ1-1,TGTGCCACCACCAGTCTTAGGGCTTTCTTT,CATTSLRAFF
TRBV9,TRBD1,NA,TRBJ2-2,TGTGCCAGCAGCGGATACAGGGGAAGGACCGCCGGGGAGCTGTTTTTT,CASSGYRGRTAGELFF
TRBV2,NA,NA,TRBJ2-3,TGTGCCAGCAGTGCGGTCGGGGCAGATACGCAGTATTTT,CASSAVGADTQYF